Described below is a single TCR beta chain sequence and its context. Naive CD8 isolation took CD45RO-negative cells positively selected for CCR7 and excluded terminally differentiated effector memory CD45RA+ cells. Germline V lookup: CDR1 SGHRS, CDR2 YFSETQ. This CDR3 contains 14 residues. V was pared by 4 bases and J by 4 bases, with 12 bases between. These data come from a study of shared clonotypes between healthy human individuals. Using roughly 200 ng DNA, 30,000 to 35,000 T cell genomes, the sorted-subset replicate PCRs were run. Data came from immunoSEQ multiplex PCR; TCRdb stores just in-frame clones and leaves some out. The sample shows about 600,000 clones, roughly 98% of them seen only once.

The source of this sequence is a man aged 25-40 years in good health. Sequenced sample: naive CD8+ T cells sorted from blood. The chain has TRBV5-1 and TRBJ2-1; D possibly corresponds to TRBD1 (5 bases). CDR3 nucleotides: TGCGCCAGCAGCAGAGGACACGGATACAATGAGCAGTTCTTC. Translation: CASSRGHGYNEQFF.